The table lists the clone carrying this T cell receptor beta chain with a count of one. Its antigen is not identified. The data stem from a study of cytomegalovirus exposure and HLA in healthy donors. The wider study: Both the roughly 120 validation repertoires and the 500 to 700 first-cohort repertoires used the same platform, as reported by a later analysis.

Germline V CDR1 and CDR2: MGHDK, SYGVNS. The V gene end was trimmed by 4 bases and the J gene end by 9 bases; junction bases not matched to a gene: 13. The CDR3 loop spans 16 amino acids. The protocol was immunoSEQ multiplex PCR, while the TCRdb copy is restricted to in-frame clones and leaves out a portion. This table has hundreds of thousands of clones, about nine tenths appearing once. The study, taken as a whole, reports: A list of more than 150 TCR beta chains associated with cytomegalovirus was given. Many donors carried some public TCRs, although rarity characterized most TCR sequences.

V is TRBV25-1 and J is TRBJ2-2; 8 positions match TRBD1. This clonotype originated in a woman in her twenties or thirties in good health and CMV-seronegative. The source material was PBMCs. DNA for the CDR3: TGTGCCAGCAGTGTTTCGGTGACAGGGGAGATCCGGGAGCTGTTTTTT. Translated: CASSVSVTGEIRELFF.